This paragraph reports one T cell receptor (beta chain). This entry comes from a study of OX40 agonist ivuxolimab in advanced cancers. The data were produced by immunoSEQ multiplex PCR, yet TCRdb's version contains in-frame clones alone and is incomplete. The table shows 120,000 or so clones, with roughly 89% occurring only once. Trimming took off 1 base at V and 2 bases at J, with 11 bases between the two ends. Germline-derived CDR1 and CDR2 are SGHTA and FQGNSA. There are 15 residues in the CDR3. V and J are TRBV7-2 and TRBJ1-2; D remains ambiguous. This TCR came from an adult with an advanced solid tumor such as melanoma, head and neck, liver or kidney cancer. The source was CD4+ or CD8+ T cells sorted from blood, collected in a trial of the OX40 agonist ivuxolimab. This CDR3 reads CASSLVGQLNYGYTF. The CDR3 DNA is TGTGCCAGCAGCTTAGTAGGTCAGCTAAACTATGGCTACACCTTC.